Below, 11 T cell receptor beta chains from the same sample are listed, as sequenced in a study of graft-versus-host responses after intestinal transplantation. Which antigens these TCRs recognize remains unknown. Method: immunoSEQ multiplex PCR; TCRdb's copy keeps in-frame clones and lacks some. The sample yields some 130,000 clones, approximately 96% seen once. The source material was unstimulated CD8+ T cells sorted from spleen or lymph node cells, sampled before intestinal transplant. The receptors here all came from a human donor who received an intestinal transplant.

The gene calls are TRBV28 and TRBJ1-4, with D perhaps matching TRBD1 (6 bases). CDR1 MDHEN and CDR2 SYDVKM come from the germline V gene. The CDR3 sequence is 15 residues long. V was trimmed by 1 base and J by 6 bases, leaving 12 bases between them. The CDR3 here is CASSLYGGADEKLFF. CDR3 bases: TGTGCCAGCAGTTTATATGGGGGGGCGGATGAAAAACTGTTTTTT. Looking up the rest from reference TRBV28 and TRBJ1-4 gives the full variable domain: DVKVTQSSRYLVKRTGEKVFLECVQDMDHENMFWYRQDPGLGLRLIYFSYDVKMKEKGDIPEGYSVSREKKERFSLILESASTNQTSMYLCASSLYGGADEKLFFGSGTQLSVL.

This clone has only one observation. The chain couples TRBV9 to TRBJ1-3; D uncertain. From germline, CDR1 is SGDLS and CDR2 YYNGEE. The germline V and J ends were trimmed by 1 base and 0 bases, with 11 bases remaining between them. This CDR3 has 16 residues. CDR3 coding DNA: TGTGCCAGCAGCGTAAACGCTGCCCTCTCTGGAAACACCATATATTTT. It codes for CASSVNAALSGNTIYF. Full variable domain (outside the CDR3, taken from reference TRBV9 and TRBJ1-3): DSGVTQTPKHLITATGQRVTLRCSPRSGDLSVYWYQQSLDQGLQFLIQYYNGEERAKGNILERFSAQQFPDLHSELNLSSLELGDSALYFCASSVNAALSGNTIYFGEGSWLTVV.

V usage is TRBV4-2 and J usage is TRBJ2-2; 9 bases are shared with TRBD2. Germline loops: CDR1 LGHNA, CDR2 YNFKEQ. The CDR3 has 17 amino acids. After removal of 2 bases from V and 4 bases from J, the junction contained 8 bases not matched to a gene. This chain's CDR3 is CASSQHQPAGGTGELFF. In nucleotides, the CDR3 is TGTGCCAGCAGCCAACACCAACCAGCGGGAGGCACCGGGGAGCTGTTTTTT.

Written as DNA, the CDR3 is TGCGCCAGCAGCCAAGATGCCGCCTACGAGCAGTACTTC. It yields the protein CASSQDAAYEQYF. This chain uses TRBV4-3 with TRBJ2-5, with no clear D. The DNA end lines up better with TRBJ2-7; the J call may be wrong. The CDR3 extends over 13 amino acids. CDR1 and CDR2 (germline): LGHNA, YSLEER.

J is TRBJ1-1 and V is TRBV4-1; a weak D match, TRBD1 (5 bases). The CDR3 runs to 14 residues. CDR1 is MGHRA, CDR2 YSYEKL, per germline. V was pared by 4 bases and J by 2 bases, with 11 bases between. CDR3 bases: TGCGCCAGCAGCCCTACTCAGGGTAACACTGAAGCTTTCTTT. Amino acids: CASSPTQGNTEAFF.

This clone was counted once. The chain has TRBV6-5 and TRBJ2-7; D may correspond to TRBD1 or TRBD2 (5 bases each). The CDR3 loop spans 15 amino acids. Germline V gene lookup returns CDR1 MNHEY and CDR2 SVGAGI. Trimming cost V 6 bases and J 2 bases, with 17 bases left between them. For the CDR3, the DNA is TGTGCCAGCAGCCATTCGGGACCCGGCGCCTACGAGCAGTACTTC. It is translated as CASSHSGPGAYEQYF.

This clone was observed a handful of times. The rearrangement uses TRBV7-2 and TRBJ1-1; the D is unclear. Germline CDR1 is SGHTA and CDR2 is FQGNSA. This CDR3 comprises 11 residues. V dropped 1 base and J dropped 7 bases, with 4 bases sitting between them. CDR3 residues: CASSLVNEAFF. The CDR3 region has the DNA TGTGCCAGCAGCTTAGTGAATGAAGCTTTCTTT.

This clone was recorded only once. The gene calls are TRBV7-3 and TRBJ2-6, with 7 nucleotides matching TRBD1. V trimming: 4 bases; J trimming: 1 base; junction bases outside the gene matches: 10. From germline, CDR1 is SGHTA and CDR2 FQGTGA. The CDR3 loop spans 18 amino acids. The CDR3 spells CASSSKVGGYSGANVLTF. CDR3 DNA: TGTGCCAGCAGCTCCAAAGTAGGGGGCTATTCTGGGGCCAACGTCCTGACTTTC. Supplemented by reference TRBV7-3 and TRBJ2-6, the full variable domain reads GAGVSQTPSNKVTEKGKYVELRCDPISGHTALYWYRQSLGQGPEFLIYFQGTGAADDSGLPNDRFFAVRPEGSVSTLKIQRTERGDSAVYLCASSSKVGGYSGANVLTFGAGSRLTVL.

This chain links TRBV10-3 with TRBJ2-1, with 7 bases aligning to TRBD1. J was trimmed by 0 bases and V by 3 bases; bases with no gene match: 11. The length of the CDR3 is 18 residues. Looked up from germline, CDR1 is ENHRY and CDR2 is SYGVKD. CDR3 loop: CAISDLPDRSSSYNEQFF. The CDR3, as DNA: TGTGCCATCAGTGATTTACCGGACAGGAGCAGCTCCTACAATGAGCAGTTCTTC.

This chain connects TRBV7-6 to TRBJ1-3; TRBD1 is a possible D gene (5 bases). V shed 5 bases and J shed 2 bases, with 22 bases lying between them. Germline-derived CDR1 and CDR2 are SGHVS and FNYEAQ. This CDR3 has 18 residues. CDR3 sequence reads: CASSGTPFDSGTGNTIYF. CDR3 in DNA: TGTGCCAGCAGCGGAACGCCCTTCGACAGTGGGACTGGAAACACCATATATTTT.

This chain links TRBV28 with TRBJ2-5, with 7 bases lining up with TRBD1. The J call may not be correct, given that the DNA end is closer to TRBJ2-7. The CDR3 is 16 residues long. Germline V gives CDR1 MDHEN, CDR2 SYDVKM. The CDR3 DNA sequence: TGTGCCAGCAGTTTTTTACAGGGGTTGTACGTCCACGAGCAGTACTTC. It specifies CASSFLQGLYVHEQYF.